Below, 28 T cell receptor beta chains from the same sample are listed, as sequenced in a study of T cells in Graves' hyperthyroidism and ophthalmopathy. The CDR3 regions of TCR beta were amplified from RNA transcripts. Primed by the HTBI set, a first-round RT-PCR was run on the TCR CDR3. TCRdb processed the multiplex PCR reads anew with MiXCR; each CDR3 protein has one entry. This sample carries about 840,000 distinct CDR3 sequences, over 35% of them seen once, and the ten largest clones take 8.9%. Sequencing was done on a sample of blood. These receptor sequences come from a man aged 18 to 30 with Graves' hyperthyroidism.

This clonotype appeared many times. The rearrangement joins TRBV6-5 to TRBJ1-1; no definite D call. This CDR3 region has 13 residues. V was shortened by 2 bases and J by 2 bases, with 6 bases between the two germline ends. From germline, CDR1 is MNHEY and CDR2 SVGAGI. CDR3 in DNA: TGTGCCAGCAGTTACCTGTTAAACACTGAAGCTTTCTTT. Its protein product is CASSYLLNTEAFF.

V usage is TRBV20-1 and J usage is TRBJ1-5, with D hard to call. V was clipped by 0 bases and J by 7 bases, with 13 bases between them. This CDR3 comprises 14 residues. CDR1 is DFQATT, CDR2 SNEGSKA, per germline (reference sequence). The CDR3 region is CSARDRLVGQPQHF. The CDR3 nucleotides are TGCAGTGCTAGAGATCGACTTGTCGGACAGCCCCAGCATTTT.

This CDR3 reads CASSYEASGNTGELFF. In DNA, the CDR3 is TGTGCCAGCAGTTACGAGGCCAGTGGGAACACCGGGGAGCTGTTTTTT. The rearrangement links TRBV6-5 to TRBJ2-2, with D hard to call. The V gene lost 2 bases and the J gene lost 1 base, with 11 bases spanning the gap. CDR1 is MNHEY, CDR2 SVGAGI, per germline. The CDR3 covers 16 residues.

This chain connects TRBV5-1 to TRBJ2-7; 9 bases are shared with TRBD1. Germline CDR1 reads SGHRS; CDR2 reads YFSETQ. The CDR3 runs 15 residues. The J segment lost 1 base and the V segment lost 4 bases, leaving 6 bases of the junction unmatched. CDR3 DNA sequence: TGCGCCAGCAGCCAGGGACAGGGTGCGTCCTACGAGCAGTACTTC. Protein: CASSQGQGASYEQYF.

V usage is TRBV2 and J usage is TRBJ2-3; TRBD2 might be the D (6 bases). The germline gives CDR1 SNHLY, CDR2 FYNNEI. Trimming took off 1 base at V and 5 bases at J, with 19 bases between the two ends. The length of the CDR3 is 17 residues. CDR3 bases: TGTGCCAGCAGTGAAGTGGGTCCGGGACTCCGAGGAGATACGCAGTATTTT. Protein: CASSEVGPGLRGDTQYF.

The chain couples TRBV15 to TRBJ2-6; unclear D gene. The V gene's germline CDR1 is LNHNV and CDR2 YYDKDF (reference sequence). V was shortened by 0 bases and J by 15 bases, with 3 bases between the two germline ends. The CDR3 runs to 10 residues. In DNA form, the CDR3 reads TGTGCCACCAGCAGAGATCGCCTGACTTTC. Protein product: CATSRDRLTF.

This clonotype was seen ten or more times. The chain links TRBV15 to TRBJ1-3; 9 bases align to TRBD1. The CDR3 is 16 residues long. V lost 3 bases and J lost 2; bases outside the gene matches: 5. Germline loops: CDR1 LNHNV, CDR2 YYDKDF (reference sequence). In DNA form, the CDR3 reads TGTGCCACCAGCAGGGACAGGGGCCCGACTGGAAACACCATATATTTT. Translation gives CATSRDRGPTGNTIYF.

This clonotype has a single count. The gene calls are TRBV29-1 and TRBJ2-3; 9 bases match TRBD2. CDR3 size: 13 residues. Germline V lookup: CDR1 SQVTM, CDR2 ANQGSEA. Unmatched junction bases numbered 5, after V lost 8 bases and J lost 2 bases. CDR3 residues: CSTRGGATDTQYF. The CDR3 nucleotides read TGCAGCACCCGCGGGGGGGCCACAGATACGCAGTATTTT.

This clonotype was observed a handful of times. The J gene is TRBJ2-5, the V gene TRBV19; the D is unclear. This CDR3 comprises 11 residues. V was trimmed by 7 bases and J by 5 bases, leaving 8 bases between them. Per the germline V gene, CDR1 is LNHDA and CDR2 is SQIVND (reference sequence). CDR3 amino acids: CASKVGETQYF. In DNA form, the CDR3 reads TGTGCCAGTAAAGTAGGGGAGACCCAGTACTTC.

With respect to this clonotype: A read error may explain this, as a much larger clone is one base away. The chain uses TRBV29-1 and TRBJ1-1, with D possibly being TRBD1 (6 bases). V was cut by 7 bases and J by 1 base, with 19 bases left in between. CDR1 and CDR2 (germline): SQVTM, ANQGSEA. The CDR3 contains 15 residues. The chain's CDR3 is CSAVSSGAANTEAFF. In DNA form, the CDR3 reads TGCAGCGCTGTATCCTCGGGGGCCGCGAACACTGAAGCTTTCTTT.

V is TRBV20-1 and J is TRBJ1-1; the D gene is possibly TRBD1 (5 bases). The CDR3 runs to 14 residues. V lost 6 bases to trimming and J lost 1 base, with 15 bases between them. CDR1 DFQATT and CDR2 SNEGSKA come from the germline V gene (reference sequence). The CDR3 DNA is TGCAGTGCCACGGCGGGGGGTTGGAACACTGAAGCTTTCTTT. Encoded protein: CSATAGGWNTEAFF.

This sequence joins TRBV7-9 and TRBJ1-6; 7 bases are a match to TRBD1. With V trimmed by 6 bases and J by 8 bases, 4 bases remained unmatched. This CDR3 contains 13 residues. Per the germline V gene, CDR1 is SEHNR and CDR2 is FQNEAQ (reference sequence). CDR3 loop: CASSWQGDSPLHF. The DNA for the CDR3 is TGTGCCAGCAGTTGGCAGGGGGATTCACCCCTCCACTTT.

This clonotype was seen repeatedly, ten times or more. Germline and junction disagree at one end, which may indicate a read error. V is TRBV5-1 and J is TRBJ2-5, with 10 bases fitting TRBD1. The CDR3 length is 14 residues. Germline V CDR1 and CDR2: SGHRS, YFSETQ. Here the CDR3 DNA reads TGTGCTAGCAGCTCGGGGACAGGGGAAGAGACCCAGTACTTC. Translating gives CASSSGTGEETQYF.

Only a few counts were recorded for this clonotype. CDR3 coding DNA: TGTGCCAGCAGTGAATACGGACAGGGGTACCAAGAGACCCAGTACTTC. This encodes CASSEYGQGYQETQYF. V gene TRBV6-1 combines with J gene TRBJ2-5; 9 bases map to TRBD1. CDR3 length: 16 residues. The germline CDR1 and CDR2 sequences are MNHNS and SASEGT. V lost 2 bases to trimming and J lost 0 bases; unmatched junction nucleotides: 4.

This sequence joins TRBV12-3 or TRBV12-4 and TRBJ1-1; D ambiguous. Trimming cost V 5 bases and J 3 bases, with 13 bases left between them. The CDR3 is made up of 14 amino acids. Here the CDR3 reads CASSPPGSYTEAFF. The CDR3 nucleotides read TGTGCCAGCAGTCCCCCGGGAAGTTACACTGAAGCTTTCTTT.

Regarding this clonotype: A much more abundant neighbour one base away suggests this may be a read error. V is TRBV20-1 and J is TRBJ2-7, with D possibly matching TRBD1 (6 bases). This CDR3 is built from 12 residues. Trimming took 6 bases from V and 1 from J, leaving 10 bases between them. The V gene's germline CDR1 is DFQATT and CDR2 SNEGSKA (reference sequence). The DNA of the CDR3 is TGCAGTGCCGCCGACAGGTCCTACGAGCAGTACTTC. Protein: CSAADRSYEQYF.

Only a few counts were recorded for this clonotype. This sequence joins TRBV4-1 and TRBJ2-5; possibly TRBD2 for D (5 bases). Germline V gene data show CDR1 as MGHRA and CDR2 as YSYEKL. The CDR3 length is 14 residues. Between the trimmed V and J ends, which lost 4 bases and 5 bases, there was a span of 14 bases. CDR3 DNA sequence: TGCGCCAGCAGCCCGGGAAGGAGGAAGGAGACCCAGTACTTC. Translating gives CASSPGRRKETQYF.

This clonotype has a handful of counts. The chain has TRBV19 and TRBJ1-4; 8 bases are shared with TRBD1. The CDR3 loop spans 19 amino acids. V was clipped by 0 bases and J by 0 bases; unmatched bases: 9. Germline lookup yields CDR1 LNHDA and CDR2 SQIVND (reference sequence). Here the CDR3 reads CASSIDLPTGEATNEKLFF. CDR3 coding DNA: TGTGCCAGTAGTATAGATCTACCGACAGGGGAGGCAACTAATGAAAAACTGTTTTTT.

In its sample, this clonotype was seen a few times. This chain uses TRBV11-2 with TRBJ2-7; TRBD2 agrees at 9 bases. The trim removed 0 bases at V and 5 bases at J, leaving 2 bases unmatched. The germline CDR1 and CDR2 sequences are SGHAT and FQNNGV. The CDR3 loop spans 14 amino acids. CDR3 protein: CASSLEVAGDEQYF. CDR3 nucleotide sequence: TGTGCCAGCAGCTTAGAGGTAGCGGGGGACGAGCAGTACTTC.

The chain couples TRBV25-1 to TRBJ1-4, with D maybe TRBD1 (6 bases). The CDR3 sequence is 15 residues long. Trimming shortened V by 4 bases and J by 6 bases, and 15 bases separated the two germline ends. Looked up from germline, CDR1 is MGHDK and CDR2 is SYGVNS. CDR3 bases: TGTGCCAGCAGTGGGGGGGGCAGGGGTGATGAAAAACTGTTTTTT. It is translated as CASSGGGRGDEKLFF.

This clonotype has only a few counts. The V and J genes are TRBV13 and TRBJ1-6; no reliable D call. The germline V and J ends were trimmed by 5 bases and 0 bases, with 11 bases remaining between them. The CDR3 has 16 amino acids. In germline, CDR1 is PRHDT, CDR2 FYEKMQ (reference sequence). CDR3 bases: TGTGCCAGCAGCGCCGGGCCGAGCTCCTATAATTCACCCCTCCACTTT. Translated, it gives CASSAGPSSYNSPLHF.

The chain employs TRBV19 and TRBJ2-2; TRBD2 might be the D (6 bases). The V end was cut by 5 bases, the J end by 7 bases, with 14 bases between. The CDR3 has 14 amino acids. Germline-derived CDR1 and CDR2 are LNHDA and SQIVND (reference sequence). DNA of the CDR3: TGTGCCAGTAGTCCTCACCCGGGAGTCGGGGAGCTGTTTTTT. It is translated as CASSPHPGVGELFF.

This chain links TRBV4-3 with TRBJ2-7; D not certain. The germline V and J ends were trimmed by 3 bases and 2 bases, with 11 bases remaining between them. The V gene's germline CDR1 is LGHNA and CDR2 YSLEER. The length of the CDR3 is 14 residues. The DNA of the CDR3 is TGCGCCAGCAGCCAGGCCGGACGTACCTACGAGCAGTACTTC. Protein sequence: CASSQAGRTYEQYF.

This clonotype was seen only a few times. The chain links TRBV7-8 to TRBJ2-7, with D unresolved. The CDR3 sequence is 13 residues long. V lost 6 bases and J lost 1, with 10 bases in between. The germline gives CDR1 SGHVS, CDR2 FQNEAQ. The CDR3 DNA sequence: TGTGCCAGCAGTTGGGCCGCGTCCTACGAGCAGTACTTC. Amino acids: CASSWAASYEQYF.

In this sample, this clonotype turned up many times. The chain is built from TRBV10-3 and TRBJ2-7; D could derive from TRBD1 or TRBD2 (5 bases each). Germline V CDR1 and CDR2: ENHRY, SYGVKD. V was trimmed by 6 bases and J by 5 bases, leaving 11 bases between them. The CDR3 contains 12 residues. The DNA of the CDR3 is TGTGCCATCAGGGGGCTCGGGGACGAGCAGTACTTC. This gives the protein CAIRGLGDEQYF.

The rearrangement uses TRBV29-1 and TRBJ1-5; 11 positions agree with TRBD1. This CDR3 has 15 residues. Germline V gives CDR1 SQVTM, CDR2 ANQGSEA. The trim removed 7 bases at V and 7 bases at J, leaving 12 bases unmatched. For the CDR3, the DNA is TGCAGCGCTCAACGGGGGACAGGGGGAGAACAGCCCCAGCATTTT. This gives the protein CSAQRGTGGEQPQHF. Complete variable domain (other parts from reference TRBV29-1 and TRBJ1-5): SAVISQKPSRDICQRGTSLTIQCQVDSQVTMMFWYRQQPGQSLTLIATANQGSEATYESGFVIDKFPISRPNLTFSTLTVSNMSPEDSSIYLCSAQRGTGGEQPQHFGDGTRLSIL.

This clonotype has at least ten counts. V usage is TRBV19 and J usage is TRBJ1-3, with 7 bases that match TRBD1. V lost 6 bases to trimming and J lost 0 bases; unmatched junction nucleotides: 5. The CDR3 covers 15 residues. In germline, CDR1 is LNHDA, CDR2 SQIVND (reference sequence). This CDR3 reads CASRRTGLSGNTIYF. CDR3 in DNA: TGTGCCAGTAGACGGACAGGCCTCTCTGGAAACACCATATATTTT.

The genes are TRBV6-6 and TRBJ1-1; D unclear. Germline CDR1 reads MNHNY; CDR2 reads SVGAGI (reference sequence). Deletions cut 8 bases from V and 4 bases from J, with 14 bases between. The CDR3 loop spans 13 amino acids. The CDR3 DNA sequence: TGTGCCAGCGGCGAAATGGTGGGCACTGAAGCTTTCTTT. It specifies CASGEMVGTEAFF.